The 25 T cell receptor beta chains below come from one sample, sequenced in a study of blood T cell repertoires in COVID-19. The method was immunoSEQ multiplex PCR; TCRdb's version includes in-frame clones alone and lacks a portion of them. The sample includes 200,000 to 250,000 clones, around 84% of them seen just once. The sample was peripheral blood. The receptors were gathered from a man between 45 and 60 years old who had recovered from COVID-19.

The rearrangement joins TRBV10-2 to TRBJ2-2; the D gene is possibly TRBD1 (6 bases). CDR1 is WSHSY, CDR2 SAAADI, per germline. Trimming stripped 3 bases from V and 5 bases from J, with 13 bases between. This CDR3 contains 15 residues. The DNA for the CDR3 is TGCGCCAGCAGTGAACCAGCCAGGGGAACCGGGGAGCTGTTTTTT. This sequence encodes CASSEPARGTGELFF.

The V gene is TRBV7-9, the J gene TRBJ1-2; 8 nucleotides match TRBD1. Germline-derived CDR1 and CDR2 are SEHNR and FQNEAQ (reference sequence). V lost 5 bases, J lost 7 bases, and 9 bases stayed unmatched. The CDR3 loop spans 14 amino acids. CDR3 residues: CASSIRGQAFGYTF. The CDR3 DNA reads TGTGCCAGCAGCATAAGGGGACAGGCGTTTGGCTACACCTTC.

The chain couples TRBV6-5 to TRBJ2-5, with TRBD1 matching over 7 bases. V dropped 8 bases and J dropped 3; count of bases not matched to a gene: 6. Germline V gene data show CDR1 as MNHEY and CDR2 as SVGAGI. The CDR3 is 13 residues long. The CDR3 sequence: CASSLTGKETQYF. For the CDR3, the DNA is TGTGCCAGCTCGTTGACAGGGAAAGAGACCCAGTACTTC.

In its sample, this clone was seen once. Written as DNA, the CDR3 is TGTGCCAGCAGTACTCAGCGGGGTCACAATGAGCAGTTCTTC. Protein product: CASSTQRGHNEQFF. V and J are TRBV27 and TRBJ2-1; 7 bases are shared with TRBD2. The CDR3 covers 14 residues. V dropped 5 bases and J dropped 5; count of bases not matched to a gene: 6. Germline V gives CDR1 MNHEY, CDR2 SMNVEV (reference sequence).

V and J are TRBV7-6 and TRBJ2-6; D possibly corresponds to TRBD1 (5 bases). V gave up 4 bases and J gave up 0 bases, with 13 bases separating them. The germline V gene has CDR1 SGHVS and CDR2 FNYEAQ. The CDR3 extends over 17 amino acids. CDR3 bases: TGTGCCAGCAGCTCCGGACAACTAACCTCTGGGGCCAACGTCCTGACTTTC. Translation gives CASSSGQLTSGANVLTF.

This chain joins TRBV5-6 and TRBJ2-3; weak D call: TRBD1 (5 bases). The length of the CDR3 is 14 residues. Germline lookup yields CDR1 SGHDT and CDR2 YYEEEE. Trimming took off 1 base at V and 5 bases at J, with 11 bases between the two ends. The CDR3 DNA reads as TGTGCCAGCAGCTTGCCAGGGCTAGTAGATACGCAGTATTTT. This codes for CASSLPGLVDTQYF. The full variable domain, in which reference TRBV5-6 and TRBJ2-3 provide the parts outside the CDR3, is DAGVTQSPTHLIKTRGQQVTLRCSPKSGHDTVSWYQQALGQGPQFIFQYYEEEERQRGNFPDRFSGHQFPNYSSELNVNALLLGDSALYLCASSLPGLVDTQYFGPGTRLTVL.

This clone has only one observation. The chain employs TRBV19 and TRBJ2-1, with 9 bases aligning to TRBD1. V lost 3 bases to trimming and J lost 8 bases; unmatched junction nucleotides: 8. The CDR3 is 15 amino acids. The V gene's germline CDR1 is LNHDA and CDR2 SQIVND (reference sequence). The CDR3 here is CASSIVGQGFDEQFF. As DNA, the CDR3 is TGTGCCAGTAGTATTGTGGGACAGGGTTTCGATGAGCAGTTCTTC.

V usage is TRBV13 and J usage is TRBJ2-7; the match to TRBD2 covers 9 bases. The CDR3 runs 16 residues. V lost 5 bases to trimming and J lost 2 bases; unmatched junction nucleotides: 10. The germline gives CDR1 PRHDT, CDR2 FYEKMQ (reference sequence). For the CDR3, the DNA is TGTGCCAGCAGCGCAAGACTAGCGGAGACACCCTACGAGCAGTACTTC. Residues: CASSARLAETPYEQYF.

Notes on this clone: Other DNA sequences in this specimen translate into the identical CDR3. The rearrangement links TRBV27 to TRBJ2-2, with TRBD2 matching 14 bases. The CDR3 runs to 17 residues. Unmatched junction bases numbered 2, after V lost 5 bases and J lost 0 bases. Germline CDR1 and CDR2: MNHEY and SMNVEV (reference sequence). The CDR3: CASSATSGRANTGELFF. CDR3 DNA sequence: TGTGCCAGCAGTGCGACTAGCGGGAGGGCGAACACCGGGGAGCTGTTTTTT.

The chain carries TRBV7-9 and TRBJ2-1, with 10 positions matching TRBD1. With V trimmed by 1 base and J by 9 bases, 6 bases remained unmatched. The CDR3 is 15 residues long. Germline lookup yields CDR1 SEHNR and CDR2 FQNEAQ (reference sequence). CDR3 bases: TGTGCCAGCAGCTTAGTGGACAGGGGGGCCGGTGAGCAGTTCTTC. This gives the protein CASSLVDRGAGEQFF. Full variable domain (missing parts from reference TRBV7-9 and TRBJ2-1): DTGVSQNPRHKITKRGQNVTFRCDPISEHNRLYWYRQTLGQGPEFLTYFQNEAQLEKSRLLSDRFSAERPKGSFSTLEIQRTEQGDSAMYLCASSLVDRGAGEQFFGPGTRLTVL.

This clone was detected once. The V call is TRBV2, the J call TRBJ1-2; D gene ambiguous. CDR1 is SNHLY, CDR2 FYNNEI, per germline. Trimming removed 4 bases at V and 5 bases at J, with 8 bases between. The CDR3 spans 12 residues. The DNA of the CDR3 is TGTGCCAGCAGTGTTGCCGCGTATGGCTACACCTTC. Amino acid sequence: CASSVAAYGYTF.

The J gene is TRBJ2-7, the V gene TRBV30; tentative D call: TRBD2 (6 bases). V shed 1 base and J shed 1 base, with 11 bases lying between them. The CDR3 is 14 amino acids. The germline gives CDR1 GTSNPN, CDR2 SVGIG (reference sequence). In nucleotides, the CDR3 is TGTGCCTGGAGTGAAGGAGGGGTTTCCTACGAGCAGTACTTC. It codes for CAWSEGGVSYEQYF.

V gene TRBV5-1 combines with J gene TRBJ1-4, with D possibly being TRBD1 (6 bases). Germline V lookup: CDR1 SGHRS, CDR2 YFSETQ. The CDR3 runs 15 residues. Trimming left V 2 bases short and J 7 bases short, with 15 bases between. The CDR3 reads CASSFENRVGEKLFF. The CDR3 DNA reads TGCGCCAGCAGCTTTGAAAACAGGGTGGGTGAAAAACTGTTTTTT.

This chain connects TRBV6-5 to TRBJ2-7; 7 positions match TRBD1. Germline CDR1 reads MNHEY; CDR2 reads SVGAGI. The CDR3 sequence is 16 residues long. Losses at the gene ends were 2 bases for V and 2 bases for J; bases not matched to a gene: 9. In DNA form, the CDR3 reads TGTGCCAGCAGTTACGAGTTCGCGACAGGGACCTACGAGCAGTACTTC. Its protein is CASSYEFATGTYEQYF.

This sequence joins TRBV5-4 and TRBJ2-1; tentatively, D is TRBD2 (6 bases). The CDR3 has 16 residues. Germline V CDR1 and CDR2: SGHNT, YYREEE (reference sequence). With 0 bases removed from V and 4 bases from J, the gap between germline ends came to 14 bases. This CDR3 is CASSLVRLAKYNEQFF. CDR3 nucleotide sequence: TGTGCCAGCAGCTTGGTTAGGCTAGCGAAATACAATGAGCAGTTCTTC.

The genes are TRBV12-3 or TRBV12-4 and TRBJ1-2; tentative D call: TRBD1 (5 bases). The CDR3 spans 12 residues. Trimming cost V 6 bases and J 4 bases, with 9 bases left between them. The CDR3 is CASRGGVYGYTF. The CDR3 region has the DNA TGTGCCAGCAGGGGAGGGGTCTATGGCTACACCTTC.

The chain's CDR3 is CASVAGGPNEQYF. In nucleotides, the CDR3 is TGTGCCAGCGTTGCGGGAGGGCCTAACGAGCAGTACTTC. The chain joins TRBV28 to TRBJ2-7; 9 bases match TRBD2. Germline assignment: CDR1 MDHEN and CDR2 SYDVKM. Trimming cost V 8 bases and J 5 bases; bases outside gene matches: 7. The CDR3 is made up of 13 amino acids.

The genes are TRBV28 and TRBJ2-1, with 11 positions matching TRBD2. Germline assignment: CDR1 MDHEN and CDR2 SYDVKM. The CDR3 contains 17 residues. V shed 5 bases, J shed 3 bases, and the junction held 9 bases outside the gene matches. The CDR3: CASSPRLAGRYYNEQFF. The CDR3 region has the DNA TGTGCCAGCAGTCCTCGACTAGCGGGAAGATACTACAATGAGCAGTTCTTC.

The gene calls are TRBV10-1 and TRBJ1-2; D is ambiguous. Trimming shortened V by 6 bases and J by 5 bases, and 16 bases separated the two germline ends. CDR3 length equals 14 residues. Germline V gives CDR1 WNHNN, CDR2 SYGVQD (reference sequence). Written as DNA, the CDR3 is TGCGCCAGCAGCCCCGGCGGGAACCGTTATGGCTACACCTTC. Amino acid sequence: CASSPGGNRYGYTF.

This chain links TRBV7-7 with TRBJ2-5; D possibly corresponds to TRBD2 (5 bases). Germline-derived CDR1 and CDR2 are SSHAT and FNYEAQ (reference sequence). V lost 3 bases, J lost 4 bases, and 9 bases lay in between. This CDR3 is built from 13 residues. The CDR3 DNA reads TGTGCCAGCAGCTTTAATGCGGGAGAGACCCAGTACTTC. It codes for CASSFNAGETQYF.

This chain joins TRBV21-1 and TRBJ2-3; TRBD1 reflects the table's D call only, with no check against the DNA. TRBV21-1 is flagged as a pseudogene. CDR3 length: 16 amino acids. In DNA, the CDR3 is TGTGCCAGCAACTTCTCCCCCAGGGGCAGCACAGATACGCAGTATTTT. It codes for CASNFSPRGSTDTQYF.

The chain couples TRBV5-4 to TRBJ2-2; TRBD2 aligns across 7 bases. J lost 1 base, V lost 3 bases, and 9 bases had no gene match. The V gene's germline CDR1 is SGHNT and CDR2 YYREEE (reference sequence). The CDR3 loop spans 17 amino acids. CDR3 in amino acids: CASSWGGRGVNTGELFF. Here the CDR3 DNA reads TGTGCCAGCAGCTGGGGTGGTCGGGGGGTGAACACCGGGGAGCTGTTTTTT. Full variable domain (remainder filled in from reference TRBV5-4 and TRBJ2-2): ETGVTQSPTHLIKTRGQQVTLRCSSQSGHNTVSWYQQALGQGPQFIFQYYREEENGRGNFPPRFSGLQFPNYSSELNVNALELDDSALYLCASSWGGRGVNTGELFFGEGSRLTVL.

This chain joins TRBV7-9 and TRBJ2-6; no reliable D call. The V and J ends lost 4 bases and 2 bases respectively, with 12 bases between them. CDR1 and CDR2 (germline): SEHNR, FQNEAQ (reference sequence). This CDR3 region has 16 residues. The CDR3 coding sequence is TGTGCCAGCAGCTCCAGTAGGAGCGCTGGGGCCAACGTCCTGACTTTC. Amino acid sequence: CASSSSRSAGANVLTF. Full variable domain (rest looked up from reference TRBV7-9 and TRBJ2-6): DTGVSQNPRHKITKRGQNVTFRCDPISEHNRLYWYRQTLGQGPEFLTYFQNEAQLEKSRLLSDRFSAERPKGSFSTLEIQRTEQGDSAMYLCASSSSRSAGANVLTFGAGSRLTVL.

The CDR3 spells CASSLESTSGLLAKNIQYF. The CDR3 nucleotides read TGTGCCAGCAGCTTAGAATCGACTAGCGGCTTACTAGCCAAAAACATTCAGTACTTC. The gene calls are TRBV11-2 and TRBJ2-4; 9 positions match TRBD2. Germline CDR1 is SGHAT and CDR2 is FQNNGV. This CDR3 contains 19 residues. J was trimmed by 0 bases and V by 0 bases; bases with no gene match: 9. The full variable domain, in which reference TRBV11-2 and TRBJ2-4 provide the parts outside the CDR3, is EAGVAQSPRYKIIEKRQSVAFWCNPISGHATLYWYQQILGQGPKLLIQFQNNGVVDDSQLPKDRFSAERLKGVDSTLKIQPAKLEDSAVYLCASSLESTSGLLAKNIQYFGAGTRLSVL.

The sample holds one count of this clone. The CDR3 protein is CASSLSSMSKNEKLFF. The DNA of the CDR3 is TGTGCCAGCAGTTTATCGTCCATGAGCAAAAATGAAAAACTGTTTTTT. V usage is TRBV27 and J usage is TRBJ1-4; D is ambiguous. Germline CDR1 is MNHEY and CDR2 is SMNVEV (reference sequence). Trimming cost V 0 bases and J 5 bases, with 13 bases left between them. The CDR3 totals 16 residues. Combining the CDR3 with reference TRBV27 and TRBJ1-4 gives the whole variable domain EAQVTQNPRYLITVTGKKLTVTCSQNMNHEYMSWYRQDPGLGLRQIYYSMNVEVTDKGDVPEGYKVSRKEKRNFPLILESPSPNQTSLYFCASSLSSMSKNEKLFFGSGTQLSVL.